The clone carrying this T cell receptor beta chain was detected many times. This table comes from immunoSEQ multiplex PCR, and its TCRdb copy is limited to in-frame clones, with some not included. The sample records 150,000 or so clones, around 82% being singletons. These data originate in a study of blood T cell repertoires in COVID-19. Germline V gene lookup returns CDR1 SGHDT and CDR2 YYEEEE. The CDR3 runs 15 residues. With V trimmed by 2 bases and J by 10 bases, 7 bases remained unmatched. Material for sequencing was PBMCs or T cells enriched from blood (not recorded which). The genes are TRBV5-6 and TRBJ1-6; 9 bases align to TRBD1. The TCR originated in a man aged 55 to 70 who had recovered from COVID-19. CDR3 sequence (DNA): TGTGCCAGCAGCTTAGCTGGGACAGGGATCTCACCCCTCCACTTT. Its protein is CASSLAGTGISPLHF.